The rows below give T cell receptor beta chains drawn from one sample of a study of technical replicates of blood from a few donors. Assay: immunoSEQ multiplex PCR; the TCRdb copy retains only in-frame clones and omits some. The repertoire holds some 80,000 clones, with nearly 98% as singletons. The specimen sequenced was T cells isolated from PBMCs. Source of these receptors: a human donor in good health. The CDR3 runs from the conserved cysteine through the conserved F or W. Fields, in order: CDR3 protein, J gene, D gene, V gene. A D gene is named only where the DNA matches it firmly.

CDR3aa: CAIRATENTEAFF
j_gene: TRBJ1-1
d_gene: -
v_gene: TRBV10-3

CDR3aa: CASCPGTGVYNEQFF
j_gene: TRBJ2-1
d_gene: TRBD1
v_gene: TRBV6-5

CDR3aa: CASSEALSLANNNEQFF
j_gene: TRBJ2-1
d_gene: -
v_gene: TRBV6-1

CDR3aa: CAWSRGTDSSGANVLTF
j_gene: TRBJ2-6
d_gene: -
v_gene: TRBV30

CDR3aa: CASSLLEKLFF
j_gene: TRBJ1-4
d_gene: -
v_gene: TRBV6-6

CDR3aa: CASSQDTAGGQGETQYF
j_gene: TRBJ2-5
d_gene: TRBD2
v_gene: TRBV4-2

CDR3aa: CASSLARGSSSYNEQFF
j_gene: TRBJ2-1
d_gene: -
v_gene: TRBV7-2

CDR3aa: CASSLNTGLAGGNEQFF
j_gene: TRBJ2-1
d_gene: TRBD2
v_gene: TRBV9

CDR3aa: CASSSRQDSNEKLFF
j_gene: TRBJ1-4
d_gene: -
v_gene: TRBV19

CDR3aa: CAWSVSRYEQYF
j_gene: TRBJ2-7
d_gene: -
v_gene: TRBV30

CDR3aa: CASSLAVYGTAAGEGNEQFF
j_gene: TRBJ2-1
d_gene: TRBD2
v_gene: TRBV28

CDR3aa: CASSYVGKYEQYF
j_gene: TRBJ2-7
d_gene: -
v_gene: TRBV6-5

CDR3aa: CASSSGQFYEQYF
j_gene: TRBJ2-7
d_gene: -
v_gene: TRBV11-3

CDR3aa: CASSRGSDTQYF
j_gene: TRBJ2-3
d_gene: -
v_gene: TRBV2

CDR3aa: CASREDGELFF
j_gene: TRBJ2-2
d_gene: -
v_gene: TRBV6-5

CDR3aa: CASSSSPGGRNYEQYF
j_gene: TRBJ2-7
d_gene: TRBD2
v_gene: TRBV9

CDR3aa: CASRLQAYEQYF
j_gene: TRBJ2-7
d_gene: -
v_gene: TRBV6-5

CDR3aa: CASREDRSKQPQHF
j_gene: TRBJ1-5
d_gene: -
v_gene: TRBV10-2

CDR3aa: CASSANRGSYGYTF
j_gene: TRBJ1-2
d_gene: TRBD1
v_gene: TRBV4-3

CDR3aa: CASSLKLAGTEQFF
j_gene: TRBJ2-1
d_gene: TRBD2
v_gene: TRBV7-3

CDR3aa: CAISVSGGYNYGYTF
j_gene: TRBJ1-2
d_gene: TRBD1
v_gene: TRBV10-3

CDR3aa: CASSPRDRGTYEQYF
j_gene: TRBJ2-7
d_gene: TRBD1
v_gene: TRBV18

CDR3aa: CASSMQANTQYF
j_gene: TRBJ2-3
d_gene: -
v_gene: TRBV19

CDR3aa: CAISESGQGLNTEAFF
j_gene: TRBJ1-1
d_gene: TRBD1
v_gene: TRBV10-3

CDR3aa: CAWSLGRGYYGELFF
j_gene: TRBJ2-2
d_gene: -
v_gene: TRBV30

CDR3aa: CASSQGTGPYEQYF
j_gene: TRBJ2-7
d_gene: -
v_gene: TRBV14

CDR3aa: CASSETDGQGNYGYTF
j_gene: TRBJ1-2
d_gene: TRBD1
v_gene: TRBV10-1

CDR3aa: CASSQDSMRPDQPQHF
j_gene: TRBJ1-5
d_gene: -
v_gene: TRBV4-3

CDR3aa: CSAITGALSTDTQYF
j_gene: TRBJ2-3
d_gene: TRBD1
v_gene: TRBV29-1